A selection of T cell receptor beta chains follows, all from one sample in a study of control samples from healthy donors and cancer patients. The protocol was immunoSEQ multiplex PCR, while the TCRdb copy is restricted to in-frame clones and leaves out a portion. The table includes about 29,000 clones, 70% to 90% detected once. Sample: formalin-fixed, paraffin-embedded tissue. These receptor sequences come from a female donor with melanoma. Both conserved end residues are trimmed from each CDR3.

j_call: TRBJ1-2
v_call: TRBV5-1
cdr3_length: 12
cdr3_aa: ASGLGQNLYGYT

j_call: TRBJ1-1
v_call: TRBV11-3
cdr3_length: 12
cdr3_aa: ASSLGAGNTEAF

j_call: TRBJ2-7
v_call: TRBV7-2
cdr3_length: 10
cdr3_aa: ASSEYRAEQY

j_call: TRBJ2-7
v_call: TRBV10-3
cdr3_length: 10
cdr3_aa: AIMADTYEQY

j_call: TRBJ1-2
v_call: TRBV19
cdr3_length: 15
cdr3_aa: ASSSPRTGQGSYGYT

j_call: TRBJ1-1
v_call: TRBV7-9
cdr3_length: 13
cdr3_aa: ASSPLRVGNTEAF

j_call: TRBJ2-1
v_call: TRBV30
cdr3_length: 10
cdr3_aa: AWSLAGPKQF

j_call: TRBJ2-1
v_call: TRBV5-5
cdr3_length: 14
cdr3_aa: ASSLYSTSAYNEQF

j_call: TRBJ1-5
v_call: TRBV3-1/TRBV3-2
cdr3_length: 14
cdr3_aa: ASSRGLRWGHQPQH

j_call: TRBJ1-5
v_call: TRBV3-1/TRBV3-2
cdr3_length: 12
cdr3_aa: ASSVTGDAQPQH

j_call: TRBJ1-5
v_call: TRBV28
cdr3_length: 12
cdr3_aa: ASSPSYSNQPQH

j_call: TRBJ1-5
v_call: TRBV6-2/TRBV6-3
cdr3_length: 11
cdr3_aa: ASSLGMGQPQH

j_call: TRBJ1-6
v_call: TRBV11-3
cdr3_length: 11
cdr3_aa: ASSLDLNSPLH

j_call: TRBJ1-1
v_call: TRBV7-8
cdr3_length: 12
cdr3_aa: ASSLGTANTEAF

j_call: TRBJ2-2
v_call: TRBV19
cdr3_length: 14
cdr3_aa: ASTLTGGGVTGELF

j_call: TRBJ1-1
v_call: TRBV7-9
cdr3_length: 11
cdr3_aa: ASSRTANTEAF

j_call: TRBJ1-2
v_call: TRBV29-1
cdr3_length: 11
cdr3_aa: SVDSRQGRGYT

j_call: TRBJ1-3
v_call: TRBV13
cdr3_length: 13
cdr3_aa: ASSSETDSGNTIY

j_call: TRBJ2-7
v_call: TRBV10-3
cdr3_length: 11
cdr3_aa: AISAGLSYEQY

j_call: TRBJ2-2
v_call: TRBV28
cdr3_length: 14
cdr3_aa: ASSSPGRYYTGELF

j_call: TRBJ2-1
v_call: TRBV3-1/TRBV3-2
cdr3_length: 11
cdr3_aa: ASSQDTDYKQF

j_call: TRBJ1-1
v_call: TRBV9
cdr3_length: 13
cdr3_aa: ASSVGQYGGTEAF

j_call: TRBJ2-5
v_call: TRBV5-1
cdr3_length: 15
cdr3_aa: ASSFPRTSGSQETQY

j_call: TRBJ1-2
v_call: TRBV19
cdr3_length: 15
cdr3_aa: ASSPLPGRGSEYGYT